This T cell receptor beta chain was captured in a study of blood T cells in healthy people across ages. Study-wide results and limits: Diversity figures derived from one million T cells were judged to underestimate the true value.

Combining a sample-barcoded 5' primer with a J-beta primer mix, a second PCR ran for roughly 7 to 12 cycles. The study obtained at least 3 million CDR3-containing paired-end reads from every sample. MiXCR was run by TCRdb on the 5' RACE reads, yielding one entry per CDR3 protein. There are hundreds of thousands of distinct CDR3 sequences in the sample; 40% to 45% occur only once, and 20% lies in the top ten. There were healthy Caucasian individuals from Russia, aged about 6 to 95, serving as donors. Per sample, extraction of total RNA gave at least 5 micrograms in every case. About this clonotype itself: Its antigen is not known.

Germline V gene data show CDR1 as MDHEN and CDR2 as SYDVKM. CDR3 length: 14 amino acids. V was trimmed by 7 bases and J by 6 bases, leaving 16 bases between them. The sequence came from a woman in her sixties in good health. The source material was blood. The chain is built from TRBV28 and TRBJ1-5; TRBD1 is a possible D gene (6 bases). CDR3 protein: CASKGGFFRQPQHF. For the CDR3, the DNA is TGTGCCAGCAAAGGGGGGTTCTTTCGTCAGCCCCAGCATTTT.